The rows below give T cell receptor beta chains drawn from one sample of a study of cytomegalovirus exposure and HLA in healthy donors. The assay was immunoSEQ multiplex PCR, and TCRdb's table has in-frame clones only and misses some. The sample holds hundreds of thousands of clones, just under 85% seen once. Sequencing was performed on PBMCs. Receptors were obtained from a woman in her 40s in good health and CMV-seronegative. Each CDR3 is given with its conserved first and last residue. The D gene is left open where the match is weak. A clone size is listed for some rows: how often the clone was seen (once, few, many), or a class if it is expanded.

cdr3_aa | cdr3_nt | j_call | v_call | clone_size | d_call
CAWKVGSGETQYF | TGTGCCTGGAAGGTAGGGAGTGGAGAGACCCAGTACTTC | TRBJ2-5 | TRBV30 | . | .
CATSRDIELRELFF | TGTGCCACCAGCAGAGATATCGAGTTAAGGGAGCTGTTTTTT | TRBJ2-2 | TRBV15 | . | .
CASSFISGGAADTQYF | TGTGCCAGCAGCTTTATCTCAGGGGGCGCGGCAGATACGCAGTATTTT | TRBJ2-3 | TRBV7-3 | . | TRBD1
CASELGGTEAFF | TGTGCCAGCGAATTAGGGGGCACTGAAGCTTTCTTT | TRBJ1-1 | TRBV28 | . | .
CASSPMRATGSEQYF | TGTGCCAGCTCACCTATGAGGGCCACGGGCTCCGAGCAGTACTTC | TRBJ2-7 | TRBV18 | once | .
CASSMHPQVQPQHF | TGTGCCAGTAGTATGCATCCTCAGGTGCAGCCCCAGCATTTT | TRBJ1-5 | TRBV19 | . | .
CASSLRKPRVSGNTIYF | TGTGCCAGCAGCTTAAGGAAGCCTCGGGTCTCTGGAAACACCATATATTTT | TRBJ1-3 | TRBV7-8 | . | .
CASSQKGIGPGFHTEAFF | TGTGCCAGCAGCCAAAAAGGGATTGGACCGGGGTTCCACACTGAAGCTTTCTTT | TRBJ1-1 | TRBV14 | . | .
CASSLGWGLKAFF | TGTGCCAGCAGCCTAGGATGGGGGCTGAAAGCTTTCTTT | TRBJ1-1 | TRBV14 | . | .
CASSESGTSNTEAFF | TGTGCCAGCAGTGAAAGTGGCACCTCGAACACTGAAGCTTTCTTT | TRBJ1-1 | TRBV25-1 | . | .
CASSLSNFEDFNTEAFF | TGTGCCAGCAGCTTGTCTAATTTCGAGGACTTTAACACTGAAGCTTTCTTT | TRBJ1-1 | TRBV11-3 | . | .
CASSQARGNTEAFF | TGTGCCAGCAGCCAAGCCAGGGGCAACACTGAAGCTTTCTTT | TRBJ1-1 | TRBV16 | . | .
CASGHVVRSSYEQYF | TGTGCCAGCGGGCACGTCGTCAGAAGCTCCTACGAGCAGTACTTC | TRBJ2-7 | TRBV21-1 | . | .
CASSKRGGGEANTGELFF | TGTGCCAGCAGCAAACGGGGGGGCGGGGAAGCGAACACCGGGGAGCTGTTTTTT | TRBJ2-2 | TRBV7-2 | . | TRBD2
CASSTGTGGTDTQYF | TGTGCCAGTAGTACCGGGACAGGGGGCACAGATACGCAGTATTTT | TRBJ2-3 | TRBV19 | . | TRBD1
CASSYTGQNSPLHF | TGTGCCAGCAGTTACACGGGACAGAATTCACCCCTCCACTTT | TRBJ1-6 | TRBV6-5 | few | TRBD1
CATSRDLGQPNEQFF | TGTGCCACCAGCAGAGATCTGGGACAGCCCAATGAGCAGTTCTTC | TRBJ2-1 | TRBV15 | . | TRBD1
CASSPGLLTEAFF | TGTGCCAGCAGCCCGGGACTTCTGACTGAAGCTTTCTTT | TRBJ1-1 | TRBV2 | . | .
CASSPGTVNRVNTEAFF | TGTGCCAGCAGCCCGGGGACAGTGAACAGGGTGAACACTGAAGCTTTCTTT | TRBJ1-1 | TRBV11-2 | . | TRBD1
CASSLGTGFRNTGELFF | TGCGCCAGCAGCTTGGGGACAGGGTTCAGGAACACCGGGGAGCTGTTTTTT | TRBJ2-2 | TRBV5-1 | . | TRBD1
CASRTTGGYEQYF | TGTGCCAGCAGAACGACAGGGGGTTACGAGCAGTACTTC | TRBJ2-7 | TRBV6-5 | . | TRBD1
CSGRTGRTGGLNEQFF | TGCAGCGGACGGACCGGACGGACAGGGGGGTTGAATGAGCAGTTCTTC | TRBJ2-1 | TRBV29-1 | . | TRBD1
CASRDIASTDTQYF | TGCGCCAGCCGTGACATTGCGAGCACAGATACGCAGTATTTT | TRBJ2-3 | TRBV5-1 | . | .
CASSPTGGENANYGYTF | TGTGCCAGCTCACCCACAGGGGGCGAGAATGCTAACTATGGCTACACCTTC | TRBJ1-2 | TRBV18 | . | TRBD1
CASSVQGALQYF | TGTGCCAGCAGCGTACAGGGGGCATTGCAGTACTTC | TRBJ2-7 | TRBV7-3 | . | TRBD1
CASSLIPQGKETQYF | TGTGCCAGCAGCTTAATCCCGCAGGGGAAAGAGACCCAGTACTTC | TRBJ2-5 | TRBV7-6 | . | .
CASSLSPWGLEQYF | TGTGCCAGCAGTTTATCCCCGTGGGGCCTCGAGCAGTACTTC | TRBJ2-7 | TRBV27 | . | .
CASSPLTDRGDEQYF | TGTGCCAGCAGTCCTCTAACGGACAGGGGTGACGAGCAGTACTTC | TRBJ2-7 | TRBV27 | . | TRBD1
CASITTGLSGYTF | TGTGCCAGCATTACTACAGGGCTTAGTGGCTACACCTTC | TRBJ1-2 | TRBV2 | . | .
CASSEIRSEETQYF | TGTGCCAGCAGTGAAATCCGGTCCGAAGAGACCCAGTACTTC | TRBJ2-5 | TRBV2 | . | .
CASSLEGGTTYNEQFF | TGCGCCAGCAGCTTGGAGGGCGGGACCACCTACAATGAGCAGTTCTTC | TRBJ2-1 | TRBV5-1 | . | .
CASSQPGHGVYEQYF | TGTGCCAGCAGCCAACCGGGACACGGGGTCTACGAGCAGTACTTC | TRBJ2-7 | TRBV14 | . | .
CASLWGPPSDPMNTEAFF | TGTGCCAGCTTATGGGGGCCCCCATCCGACCCCATGAACACTGAAGCTTTCTTT | TRBJ1-1 | TRBV28 | . | .
CASIGGRFYEQYF | TGTGCCAGTATCGGGGGGCGGTTCTACGAGCAGTACTTC | TRBJ2-7 | TRBV28 | once | .
CASKRTGSTDIQYF | TGTGCCAGCAAGAGGACAGGGAGTACGGACATTCAGTACTTC | TRBJ2-4 | TRBV6-1 | . | TRBD1
CASSLGDRVNEQYF | TGCGCCAGCAGCTTGGGAGACAGGGTGAACGAGCAGTACTTC | TRBJ2-7 | TRBV5-1 | . | TRBD1
CASRQLTGYGYTF | TGTGCCAGCAGACAACTGACAGGGTACGGCTACACCTTC | TRBJ1-2 | TRBV27 | . | TRBD1
CASSSWGGLPYEQYF | TGTGCCAGCAGCTCCTGGGGGGGGCTTCCCTACGAGCAGTACTTC | TRBJ2-7 | TRBV7-2 | . | .
CASSSVGGRMNTEAFF | TGTGCCAGCAGCTCGGTGGGGGGACGAATGAACACTGAAGCTTTCTTT | TRBJ1-1 | TRBV7-2 | . | .
CASSLGGTASNQPQHF | TGTGCCAGCAGCTTGGGAGGGACAGCTAGCAATCAGCCCCAGCATTTT | TRBJ1-5 | TRBV5-6 | . | TRBD1
CASSSRAHTYEQYF | TGCGCCAGCAGTTCGCGGGCCCATACCTACGAGCAGTACTTC | TRBJ2-7 | TRBV10-1 | . | .
CARRRGNTEAFF | TGTGCCCGCCGTAGGGGCAACACTGAAGCTTTCTTT | TRBJ1-1 | TRBV27 | . | .
CASSRITDSRGNTIYF | TGCGCCAGCAGCCGTATAACCGACAGCCGCGGAAACACCATATATTTT | TRBJ1-3 | TRBV4-1 | . | .
CASSVAEAGGEKLFF | TGTGCCAGCAGTGTGGCAGAGGCCGGGGGTGAAAAACTGTTTTTT | TRBJ1-4 | TRBV2 | . | .
CASSQEDQPNYEQYF | TGTGCCAGCAGCCAGGAGGACCAGCCCAACTACGAGCAGTACTTC | TRBJ2-7 | TRBV7-6 | once | .
CASSFTAGTEAFF | TGTGCTAGCAGCTTTACGGCGGGCACTGAAGCTTTCTTT | TRBJ1-1 | TRBV7-7 | . | .
CASSMGVNTEAFF | TGTGCCAGCAGCATGGGAGTGAACACTGAAGCTTTCTTT | TRBJ1-1 | TRBV7-2 | . | .
CASSSRANYGYTF | TGTGCCAGCAGTTCCAGGGCTAACTATGGCTACACCTTC | TRBJ1-2 | TRBV28 | . | .
CASSQQGRLETQYF | TGTGCCAGCAGTCAACAGGGGAGGCTGGAGACCCAGTACTTC | TRBJ2-5 | TRBV27 | . | .
CASSIRTGGKRGEAFF | TGTGCCAGTAGTATCCGGACAGGGGGCAAGCGTGGTGAAGCTTTCTTT | TRBJ1-1 | TRBV19 | . | TRBD1
CASSEAWEAATQYF | TGTGCCAGCAGTGAAGCATGGGAAGCGGCTACGCAGTATTTT | TRBJ2-3 | TRBV6-1 | . | .
CATSLGAEVNTEAFF | TGTGCCACCAGCCTGGGAGCGGAGGTTAACACTGAAGCTTTCTTT | TRBJ1-1 | TRBV15 | . | .
CASSLGVAGALKETQYF | TGTGCCAGCAGCTTAGGAGTAGCGGGGGCCCTCAAAGAGACCCAGTACTTC | TRBJ2-5 | TRBV7-6 | . | TRBD2
CASRTTGYGEQYF | TGCGCCAGCAGAACGACAGGGTATGGGGAGCAGTACTTC | TRBJ2-7 | TRBV10-2 | . | TRBD1
CASSLVGVGEAFF | TGTGCCAGCAGCTTAGTCGGGGTAGGTGAAGCTTTCTTT | TRBJ1-1 | TRBV7-2 | . | .